This entry lists 13 T cell receptor beta chains sequenced from one sample in a study of T cell responses to AZD1222 COVID-19 vaccine. Only in-frame clones appear in the TCRdb table, and some are missing; sequencing was by immunoSEQ multiplex PCR. The repertoire includes under 300,000 clones, 85% to 95% of them detected once, and 0.55% sits in the top ten. Sequencing used peripheral blood, obtained on day 0 of AZD1222 vaccination. All receptors derive from an adult in good health.

The chain joins TRBV7-9 to TRBJ1-4, with a tentative D call TRBD1 (6 bases). Trimming took 5 bases from V and 7 from J, leaving 17 bases between them. Germline V gives CDR1 SEHNR, CDR2 FQNEAQ (reference sequence). The CDR3 totals 15 residues. Here the CDR3 DNA reads TGTGCCAGCAGCCCCAGGGGAAGGGGTAGTGAAAAACTGTTTTTT. Protein: CASSPRGRGSEKLFF.

V gene TRBV24-1 combines with J gene TRBJ2-3, with D possibly TRBD2 on 6 matching bases. The ends were cut back, 2 bases at V and 4 bases at J, with 12 bases in the middle. This CDR3 region has 15 residues. Germline V gene data show CDR1 as KGHDR and CDR2 as SFDVKD. The CDR3 loop reads CATSDSGLTPDTQYF. CDR3 in DNA: TGTGCCACCAGTGATTCTGGACTAACCCCAGATACGCAGTATTTT.

The gene calls are TRBV5-1 and TRBJ2-2; 7 nucleotides line up with TRBD2. Germline V lookup: CDR1 SGHRS, CDR2 YFSETQ. The CDR3 contains 19 residues. Trimming cost V 0 bases and J 6 bases; bases outside gene matches: 17. CDR3 in DNA: TGCGCCAGCAGCTTGGTGGCTAGCGGTCCCCACCGGAGATCCGGGGAGCTGTTTTTT. Translated: CASSLVASGPHRRSGELFF.

The V and J genes are TRBV15 and TRBJ2-3; perhaps D is TRBD1 or TRBD2 (5 bases each). V was clipped by 1 base and J by 4 bases, with 12 bases between them. Germline values: CDR1 LNHNV, CDR2 YYDKDF (reference sequence). The CDR3 is 15 amino acids. The CDR3 DNA reads TGTGCCACCAGCAGAGGAGGGGCCGAGGCAGATACGCAGTATTTT. This encodes CATSRGGAEADTQYF.

The chain has TRBV21-1 and TRBJ1-2; the D call TRBD1 from the table was never checked on the DNA. TRBV21-1 counts as a pseudogene. This CDR3 contains 14 residues. The DNA of the CDR3 is TGTGCCAGCGGCCGACAGGGGGGGAACTATGGCTACACCTTC. Protein: CASGRQGGNYGYTF.

A single count supports this clone. The rearrangement joins TRBV28 to TRBJ1-1, with 10 positions matching TRBD1. Trimming at V came to 5 bases and at J to 2 bases, leaving 8 bases not matched to a gene. Germline V gives CDR1 MDHEN, CDR2 SYDVKM. The CDR3 sequence is 16 residues long. The CDR3 here is CASSLRTGGRNTEAFF. Here the CDR3 DNA reads TGTGCCAGCAGTCTACGGACAGGGGGGAGAAACACTGAAGCTTTCTTT.

V gene TRBV6-5 combines with J gene TRBJ1-6, with D unclear. Per the germline V gene, CDR1 is MNHEY and CDR2 is SVGAGI. This CDR3 is built from 15 residues. The V end lost 7 bases, the J end lost 2 bases, and 12 bases lay between the germline ends. CDR3 DNA sequence: TGTGCCAGCACTTCGACTGGGACCTATAATTCACCCCTCCACTTT. It encodes CASTSTGTYNSPLHF.

This sequence joins TRBV28 and TRBJ2-1, with 9 bases identical to TRBD2. V lost 7 bases and J lost 4; bases outside the gene matches: 8. CDR3 length: 15 residues. Germline V lookup: CDR1 MDHEN, CDR2 SYDVKM. For the CDR3, the DNA is TGTGCCAGCATCAGCGGGGGGCCCCCTTACAATGAGCAGTTCTTC. This codes for CASISGGPPYNEQFF.

The chain recombines TRBV10-3 with TRBJ2-7; TRBD2 matches 13 bases. V trimming: 3 bases; J trimming: 4 bases; junction bases outside the gene matches: 9. This CDR3 is 17 amino acids long. Germline V gene data show CDR1 as ENHRY and CDR2 as SYGVKD. CDR3 bases: TGTGCCATCAGTGAACAGACTAGCGGGAGGAGTCGTTACGAGCAGTACTTC. Its translation: CAISEQTSGRSRYEQYF.

V usage is TRBV2 and J usage is TRBJ2-7; 8 bases are a match to TRBD2. Germline-derived CDR1 and CDR2 are SNHLY and FYNNEI. V lost 1 base, J lost 4 bases, and 3 bases stayed unmatched. The CDR3 runs 14 residues. CDR3 in DNA: TGTGCCAGCAGTGAAGGAGCGGGGGAATACGAGCAGTACTTC. Its translation: CASSEGAGEYEQYF.

The genes are TRBV7-2 and TRBJ2-7; 12 bases align to TRBD2. The CDR3 contains 14 residues. Per the germline V gene, CDR1 is SGHTA and CDR2 is FQGNSA. The junction had 5 bases not matched to a gene; V was cut back by 5 bases and J by 6 bases. The CDR3 region has the DNA TGTGCCAGCAGCCTTTGGACTAGCGGGGCCGAGCAGTACTTC. Amino acids: CASSLWTSGAEQYF.

V and J are TRBV6-2 or TRBV6-3 and TRBJ2-7; D remains unclear. This CDR3 has 15 residues. Germline CDR1 MNHEY, CDR2 SVGEGT. V lost 6 bases, J lost 0 bases, and 15 bases lay in between. CDR3 loop: CASSPTRRSSYEQYF. The CDR3 DNA reads as TGTGCCAGCAGCCCCACCCGGCGGTCCTCCTACGAGCAGTACTTC.

The V gene is TRBV5-1, the J gene TRBJ2-5; 13 bases map to TRBD2. This CDR3 is 15 amino acids long. Germline V gene lookup returns CDR1 SGHRS and CDR2 YFSETQ. Losses at the gene ends were 2 bases for V and 7 bases for J; bases not matched to a gene: 5. The chain's CDR3 is CASSFTSGGAVTQYF. The CDR3 nucleotides read TGCGCCAGCAGCTTCACTAGCGGGGGGGCGGTGACCCAGTACTTC. The variable domain in full, with the rest retrieved from reference TRBV5-1 and TRBJ2-5, is KAGVTQTPRYLIKTRGQQVTLSCSPISGHRSVSWYQQTPGQGLQFLFEYFSETQRNKGNFPGRFSGRQFSNSRSEMNVSTLELGDSALYLCASSFTSGGAVTQYFGPGTRLLVL.